Each of the 10 T cell receptor beta chains below was sequenced from the same sample in a study of blood T cell repertoires in COVID-19 (dated by TCRdb to the early 2020s). The method was the immunoSEQ multiplex PCR assay. The source is immuneACCESS, and TCRdb retained only in-frame sequences with V and J called. Part of the clones is not carried over; for the studies checked, unresolved V genes explain less than half of this, and the remainder is unexplained. The sample table contains about 290,000 clones; only one count was recorded for 85% of them. 4% to 5% of the sample is taken by the ten largest. The sequenced sample consisted of peripheral blood. The receptors were gathered from a woman aged 45-65 years with active or convalescent COVID-19.

The J gene is TRBJ2-5, the V gene TRBV28; D perhaps matches TRBD1 (5 bases). The germline CDR1 and CDR2 sequences are MDHEN and SYDVKM. Trimming shortened V by 6 bases and J by 3 bases, and 20 bases separated the two germline ends. The CDR3 runs to 16 residues. The CDR3 here is CASSSSKGAREETQYF. As DNA, the CDR3 is TGTGCCAGCAGCTCGTCCAAAGGGGCTCGGGAAGAGACCCAGTACTTC. The full variable domain, in which reference TRBV28 and TRBJ2-5 provide the parts outside the CDR3, is DVKVTQSSRYLVKRTGEKVFLECVQDMDHENMFWYRQDPGLGLRLIYFSYDVKMKEKGDIPEGYSVSREKKERFSLILESASTNQTSMYLCASSSSKGAREETQYFGPGTRLLVL.

For this clone: A read error may produce the germline difference seen at one junction end. The chain is built from TRBV6-1 and TRBJ1-6; D unresolved. The CDR3 has 14 amino acids. From germline, CDR1 is MNHNS and CDR2 SASEGT. CDR3 in amino acids: CASRDRSYNSPLHF. DNA of the CDR3: TGTGCCAGCCGTGATCGTTCCTATAATTCACCCCTCCACTTT.

CDR3 region: CSASNRAYGYTF. DNA of the CDR3: TGCAGTGCTAGTAACAGGGCCTATGGCTACACCTTC. The chain carries TRBV20-1 and TRBJ1-2, with D possibly TRBD1 on 6 matching bases. CDR1 is DFQATT and CDR2 is SNEGSKA in the germline V gene (reference sequence). Trimming removed 3 bases from V and 4 bases from J, with 9 bases in between. The CDR3 totals 12 residues.

V usage is TRBV27 and J usage is TRBJ2-3; D might be TRBD2 (6 bases). Germline V gene lookup returns CDR1 MNHEY and CDR2 SMNVEV (reference sequence). The CDR3 loop spans 14 amino acids. Trimming removed 7 bases at V and 7 bases at J, with 18 bases between. The chain's CDR3 is CASNFRRAPYTQYF. CDR3 DNA sequence: TGTGCCAGCAATTTTCGGAGGGCTCCTTATACGCAGTATTTT.

V and J are TRBV4-1 and TRBJ2-3; 8 nucleotides agree with TRBD2. The J segment lost 3 bases and the V segment lost 2 bases, leaving 10 bases of the junction unmatched. Looked up from germline, CDR1 is MGHRA and CDR2 is YSYEKL. The CDR3 runs to 17 residues. The CDR3 is CASSQNAAGAGTDTQYF. The CDR3 region has the DNA TGCGCCAGCAGCCAAAATGCAGCGGGAGCTGGGACAGATACGCAGTATTTT.

CDR3 DNA: TGTGCCAGCAGACAGGACGGGCCCTCCTACGAGCAGTACTTC. Translating it yields CASRQDGPSYEQYF. The chain couples TRBV6-5 to TRBJ2-7; D may be TRBD1 (5 bases). V dropped 6 bases and J dropped 0 bases, with 12 bases sitting between them. Germline V gene sequence: CDR1 MNHEY, CDR2 SVGAGI. The CDR3 runs to 14 residues.

V usage is TRBV11-2 and J usage is TRBJ1-4, with a tentative D call TRBD1 (5 bases). The V end lost 3 bases, the J end lost 8 bases, and 16 bases lay between the germline ends. Germline V gene lookup returns CDR1 SGHAT and CDR2 FQNNGV. CDR3 length equals 15 residues. This CDR3 reads CASSLTTDLWEKLFF. The CDR3 DNA reads as TGTGCCAGCAGCTTGACGACAGACCTATGGGAAAAACTGTTTTTT.

The J gene is TRBJ1-2, the V gene TRBV21-1. TRBV21-1 has pseudogene status. The CDR3 runs 15 residues. The CDR3 DNA reads TGTGCCAGCAAGGTCGGGTTCTCGACCCCCTATGGCTACACCTTC. Translated: CASKVGFSTPYGYTF.

V usage is TRBV19 and J usage is TRBJ1-5, with TRBD1 as a possible D gene (6 bases). Trimming shortened V by 7 bases and J by 3 bases, and 13 bases separated the two germline ends. The CDR3 is made up of 14 amino acids. Per germline, CDR1 LNHDA and CDR2 SQIVND (reference sequence). The CDR3 sequence: CASNPDRLNQPQHF. CDR3 coding DNA: TGTGCCAGTAACCCTGACAGGCTCAATCAGCCCCAGCATTTT.

V and J are TRBV7-8 and TRBJ2-2, with D perhaps TRBD2 (5 bases). Trimming pared 9 bases from V and 1 base from J, leaving 12 bases between. Per germline, CDR1 SGHVS and CDR2 FQNEAQ. The CDR3 spans 14 residues. The CDR3 here is CASLTSGNTGELFF. The CDR3 bases are TGTGCCAGTCTAACCAGCGGGAACACCGGGGAGCTGTTTTTT.